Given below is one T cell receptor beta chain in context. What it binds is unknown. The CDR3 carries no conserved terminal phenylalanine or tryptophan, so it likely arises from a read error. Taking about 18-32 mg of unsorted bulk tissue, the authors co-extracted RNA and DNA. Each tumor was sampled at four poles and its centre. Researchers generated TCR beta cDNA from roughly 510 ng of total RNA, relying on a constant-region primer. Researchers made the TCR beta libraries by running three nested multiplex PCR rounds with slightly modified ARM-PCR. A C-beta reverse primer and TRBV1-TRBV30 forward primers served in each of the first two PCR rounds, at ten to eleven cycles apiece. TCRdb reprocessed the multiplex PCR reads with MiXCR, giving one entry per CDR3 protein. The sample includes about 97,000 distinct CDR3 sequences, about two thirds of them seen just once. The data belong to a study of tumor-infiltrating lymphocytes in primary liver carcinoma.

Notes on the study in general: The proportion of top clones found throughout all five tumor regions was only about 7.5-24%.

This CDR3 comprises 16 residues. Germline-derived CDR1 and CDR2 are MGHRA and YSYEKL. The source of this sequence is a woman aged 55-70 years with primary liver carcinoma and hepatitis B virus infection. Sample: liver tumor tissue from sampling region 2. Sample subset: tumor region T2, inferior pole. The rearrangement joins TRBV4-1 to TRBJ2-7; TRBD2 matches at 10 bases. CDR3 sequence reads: CSSSQGSGRAGYEQYL. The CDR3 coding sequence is TGCTCCAGCAGCCAAGGAAGCGGGAGGGCCGGCTACGAGCAGTACTTA.